This T cell receptor beta chain was identified during a study of T cell clonality in common variable immunodeficiency. Caucasian heritage predominated among both patients and controls. Each donor provided roughly 5 to 8 ml of heparinized whole blood. Germline CDR1 and CDR2: WSHSY and SAAADI. V lost 6 bases, J lost 2 bases, and 5 bases stayed unmatched. This CDR3 comprises 15 residues. This clone turned up a few times. The read ends 3 residues shy of where the CDR3 ends; the end is completed using the germline J gene. Profiling relied on immunoSEQ multiplex PCR, and the TCRdb table lists in-frame clones only, not all of them. The sample includes roughly 70,000 clones, none of them occurring once.

The V call is TRBV10-2, the J call TRBJ1-5, with 9 bases that match TRBD1. The TCR originated in a person aged 18 to 69 in good health. The source material was peripheral blood mononuclear cells. The CDR3 sequence is CASRKTGGGNQPQHF. The sequenced CDR3 bases are TGCGCCAGCAGGAAAACAGGGGGCGGCAATCAGCCC.